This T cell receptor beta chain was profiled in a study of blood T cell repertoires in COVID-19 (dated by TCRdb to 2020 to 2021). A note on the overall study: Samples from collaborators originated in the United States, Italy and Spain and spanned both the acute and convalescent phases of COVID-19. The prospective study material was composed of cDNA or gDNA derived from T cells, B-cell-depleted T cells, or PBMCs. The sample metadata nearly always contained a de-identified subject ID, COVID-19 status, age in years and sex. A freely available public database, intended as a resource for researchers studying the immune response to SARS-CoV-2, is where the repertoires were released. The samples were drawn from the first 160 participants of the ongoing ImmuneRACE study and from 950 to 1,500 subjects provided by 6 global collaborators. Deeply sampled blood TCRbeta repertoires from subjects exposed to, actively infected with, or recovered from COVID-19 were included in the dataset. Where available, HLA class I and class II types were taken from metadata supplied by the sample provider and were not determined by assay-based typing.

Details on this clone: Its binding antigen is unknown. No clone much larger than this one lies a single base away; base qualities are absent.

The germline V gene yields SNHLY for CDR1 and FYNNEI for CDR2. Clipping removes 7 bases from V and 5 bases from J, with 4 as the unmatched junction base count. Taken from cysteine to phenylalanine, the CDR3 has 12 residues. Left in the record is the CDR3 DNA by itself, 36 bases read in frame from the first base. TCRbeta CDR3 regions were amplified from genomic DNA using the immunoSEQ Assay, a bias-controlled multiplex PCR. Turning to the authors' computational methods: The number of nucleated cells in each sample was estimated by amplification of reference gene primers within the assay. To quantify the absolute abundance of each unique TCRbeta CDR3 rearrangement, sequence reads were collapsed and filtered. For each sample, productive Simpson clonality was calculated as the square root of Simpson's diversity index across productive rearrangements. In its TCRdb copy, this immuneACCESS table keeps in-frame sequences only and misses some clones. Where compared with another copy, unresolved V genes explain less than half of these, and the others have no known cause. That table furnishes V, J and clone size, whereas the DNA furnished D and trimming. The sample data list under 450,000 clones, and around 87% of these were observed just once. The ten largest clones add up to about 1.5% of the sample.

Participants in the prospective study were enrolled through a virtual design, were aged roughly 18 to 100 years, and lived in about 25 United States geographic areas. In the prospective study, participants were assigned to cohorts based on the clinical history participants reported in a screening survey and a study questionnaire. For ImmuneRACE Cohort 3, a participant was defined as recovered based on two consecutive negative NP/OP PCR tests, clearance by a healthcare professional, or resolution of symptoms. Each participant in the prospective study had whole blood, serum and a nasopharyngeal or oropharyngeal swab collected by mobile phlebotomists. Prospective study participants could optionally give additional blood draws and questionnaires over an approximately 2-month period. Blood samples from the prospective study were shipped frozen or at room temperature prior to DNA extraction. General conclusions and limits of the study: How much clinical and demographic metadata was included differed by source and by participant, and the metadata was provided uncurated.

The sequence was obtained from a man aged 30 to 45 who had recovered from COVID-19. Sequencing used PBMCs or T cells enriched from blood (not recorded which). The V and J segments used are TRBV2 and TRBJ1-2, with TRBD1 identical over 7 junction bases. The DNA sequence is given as TGTGCCAGCACAGAACAGGGGTATGGCTACACCTTC. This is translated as CASTEQGYGYTF.